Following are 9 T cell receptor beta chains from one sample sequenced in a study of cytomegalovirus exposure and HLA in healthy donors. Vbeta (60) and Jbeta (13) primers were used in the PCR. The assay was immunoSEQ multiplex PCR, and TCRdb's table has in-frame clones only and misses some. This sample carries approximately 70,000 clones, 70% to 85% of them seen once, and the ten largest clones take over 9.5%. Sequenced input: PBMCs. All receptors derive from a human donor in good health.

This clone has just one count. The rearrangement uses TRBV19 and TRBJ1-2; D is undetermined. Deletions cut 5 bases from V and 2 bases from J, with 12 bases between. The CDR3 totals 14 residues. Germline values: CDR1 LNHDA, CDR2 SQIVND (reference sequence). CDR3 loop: CASSRETLNYGYTF. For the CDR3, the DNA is TGTGCCAGTAGTCGGGAAACGTTAAACTATGGCTACACCTTC.

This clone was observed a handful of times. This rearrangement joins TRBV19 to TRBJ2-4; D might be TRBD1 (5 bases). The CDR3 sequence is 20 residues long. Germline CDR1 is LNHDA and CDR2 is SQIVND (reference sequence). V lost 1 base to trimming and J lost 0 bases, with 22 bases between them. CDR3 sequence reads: CASSIVSLGRIVLAKNIQYF. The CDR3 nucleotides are TGTGCCAGTAGTATAGTGTCGTTGGGGCGGATAGTACTAGCCAAAAACATTCAGTACTTC.

The CDR3 protein is CASNFPGQGAYF. The CDR3, as DNA: TGTGCCAGCAATTTTCCGGGACAGGGCGCGTACTTC. The rearrangement uses TRBV6-5 and TRBJ2-7, with 9 bases aligning to TRBD1. There are 12 residues in the CDR3. Germline V lookup: CDR1 MNHEY, CDR2 SVGAGI. Unmatched junction bases numbered 10, after V lost 7 bases and J lost 12 bases.

The CDR3 is CASSSDRGYYEQYF. CDR3 nucleotides: TGCGCCAGCAGCTCGGACAGGGGGTACTACGAGCAGTACTTC. The genes are TRBV5-1 and TRBJ2-7; the match to TRBD1 covers 10 bases. Germline CDR1 reads SGHRS; CDR2 reads YFSETQ. The CDR3 totals 14 residues. V trimming: 3 bases; J trimming: 3 bases; junction bases outside the gene matches: 3.

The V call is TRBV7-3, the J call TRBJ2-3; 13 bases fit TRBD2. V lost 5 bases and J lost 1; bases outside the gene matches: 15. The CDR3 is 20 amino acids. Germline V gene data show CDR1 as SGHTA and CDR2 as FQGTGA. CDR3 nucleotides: TGTGCCAGCAGCCCGAGCGATAGGACTAGCGGGAGTCGAGGCACAGATACGCAGTATTTT. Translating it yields CASSPSDRTSGSRGTDTQYF. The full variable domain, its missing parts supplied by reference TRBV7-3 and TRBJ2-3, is GAGVSQTPSNKVTEKGKYVELRCDPISGHTALYWYRQSLGQGPEFLIYFQGTGAADDSGLPNDRFFAVRPEGSVSTLKIQRTERGDSAVYLCASSPSDRTSGSRGTDTQYFGPGTRLTVL.

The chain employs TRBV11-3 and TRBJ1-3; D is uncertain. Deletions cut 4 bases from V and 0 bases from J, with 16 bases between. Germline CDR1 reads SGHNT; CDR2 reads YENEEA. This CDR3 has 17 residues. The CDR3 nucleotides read TGTGCCAGCAGCTATTCACACATACCTGACTCTGGAAACACCATATATTTT. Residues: CASSYSHIPDSGNTIYF.

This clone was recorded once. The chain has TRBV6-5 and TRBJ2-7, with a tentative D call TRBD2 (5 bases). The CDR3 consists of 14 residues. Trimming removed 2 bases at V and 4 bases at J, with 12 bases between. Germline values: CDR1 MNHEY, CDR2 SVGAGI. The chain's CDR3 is CASSYAKREYEQYF. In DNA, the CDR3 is TGTGCCAGCAGTTACGCAAAACGGGAATACGAGCAGTACTTC.

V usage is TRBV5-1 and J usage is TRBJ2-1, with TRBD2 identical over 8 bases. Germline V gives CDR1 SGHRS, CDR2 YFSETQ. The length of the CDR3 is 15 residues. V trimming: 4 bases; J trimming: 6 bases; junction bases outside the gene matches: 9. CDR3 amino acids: CASSLRTSSSNEQFF. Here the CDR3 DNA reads TGCGCCAGCAGCCTTAGGACTAGCTCGAGCAATGAGCAGTTCTTC.

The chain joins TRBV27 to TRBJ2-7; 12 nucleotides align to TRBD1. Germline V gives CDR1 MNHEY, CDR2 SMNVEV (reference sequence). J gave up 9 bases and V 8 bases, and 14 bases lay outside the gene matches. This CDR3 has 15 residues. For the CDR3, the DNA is TGTGCCAGCGCACCCCCGGGACAGGGGGCGGCGGGGCAGTACTTC. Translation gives CASAPPGQGAAGQYF.